These T cell receptor beta chains were read from a single sample in a study of regulatory T cells in long-lasting Graves disease. One entry per CDR3 protein, called by TCRdb with MiXCR from the multiplex PCR reads. The sample contains some 250,000 distinct CDR3 sequences, more than 15% of which appear only once. This sample was shared with a second study, whose subject was T cells in Graves' hyperthyroidism and ophthalmopathy.

Sample: peripheral blood mononuclear cells (PBMCs), taken at new diagnosis, from a patient treated with antithyroid drugs. The receptors derive from a woman aged 30 to 39 with Graves disease. The conserved cysteine and the conserved F or W are not part of the CDR3 here. The order of the fields is V gene, J gene, CDR3 protein.

TRBV12-3/TRBV12-4,TRBJ1-5,ASSQGQAVNQPQH
TRBV27,TRBJ2-7,ASRTYGSRAGEQY
TRBV18,TRBJ2-4,ASSPDRAPWGQY
TRBV24-1,TRBJ2-3,ATSDTLGLADRDSTDTQY
TRBV24-1,TRBJ1-2,ATSDPADPGEGYT
TRBV11-2,TRBJ1-2,ASSLEAGGFDGYT
TRBV9,TRBJ2-2,ASSPRQSTGELF
TRBV27,TRBJ2-7,ASSSGDESYEQY
TRBV6-1,TRBJ1-3,ASRFRDFGNTIY
TRBV5-1,TRBJ2-6,ASSRGPTSGANVLT
TRBV20-1,TRBJ1-1,SARDPGGANTEAF
TRBV7-9,TRBJ2-7,ASSSRDTDVYEQY
TRBV20-1,TRBJ2-5,SARLHKGGQYQETQY
TRBV12-3/TRBV12-4,TRBJ2-1,ASSLTGVGNEQF
TRBV18,TRBJ2-5,ASSPYPTGTSGETQY
TRBV29-1,TRBJ2-5,SVERETQY
TRBV5-4,TRBJ2-1,ASSRRLAGALNEQF
TRBV2,TRBJ2-3,ASRDREPASTDTQY
TRBV19,TRBJ1-4,ASSMGNEKLF
TRBV6-1,TRBJ1-1,ASTTEEAF
TRBV28,TRBJ1-4,ASNTPGNEKLF
TRBV20-1,TRBJ2-7,SASGGVEQY
TRBV6-2/TRBV6-3,TRBJ2-3,AVSPGQGTDTQY
TRBV7-9,TRBJ2-3,ASRSDRLGTDTQY
TRBV12-3/TRBV12-4,TRBJ1-1,ASSKGQAPEAF
TRBV2,TRBJ1-5,AGSRDSSNQPQH
TRBV7-2,TRBJ2-3,ASSPYRAEGTDTQY
TRBV3-1,TRBJ2-3,ASSQVGGVTDTQY
TRBV2,TRBJ2-7,ASSVWWGTYEQY
TRBV20-1,TRBJ1-1,SARYGGAPEAF
TRBV6-1,TRBJ1-5,ASSESDRGIDQPQH
TRBV5-6,TRBJ2-7,ASSGDRGNEQY
TRBV11-2,TRBJ1-1,ASSLSFSGKNTEAF
TRBV7-9,TRBJ2-7,ASSPRTEEKY
TRBV7-2,TRBJ1-2,ASSLALTAPRQGYT
TRBV12-3/TRBV12-4,TRBJ1-2,ASSLSRAHYGYT
TRBV5-1,TRBJ2-2,ASSLNRGSGGELF
TRBV5-1,TRBJ1-1,ASSLGGRGTEAF
TRBV4-2,TRBJ1-5,ASSQGAGDSNQPQH
TRBV12-3/TRBV12-4,TRBJ2-3,ASSTLGRGAPDTQY
TRBV20-1,TRBJ1-2,SARDFNWVAGYT
TRBV9,TRBJ1-2,ASSQGGGHYGYT
TRBV6-2/TRBV6-3,TRBJ2-7,ASTEGTAYYEQY
TRBV4-1,TRBJ1-2,ASSQDSGPGGYT
TRBV9,TRBJ2-2,ASSVSLHGELF
TRBV20-1,TRBJ2-7,SASGWQGNSYEQY
TRBV25-1,TRBJ2-7,ASAGQPAYEQY
TRBV2,TRBJ1-3,ASKESPSGNTIY
TRBV20-1,TRBJ2-1,SASGGVSYNEQF
TRBV11-3,TRBJ1-3,ASSLMGGNTIY
TRBV5-1,TRBJ1-2,ASSLGSGGYT
TRBV12-3/TRBV12-4,TRBJ2-7,ASSLVAPGYEQY
TRBV20-1,TRBJ2-2,SARTNRDRGTGELF
TRBV6-1,TRBJ2-1,ASSDWLAGGRNEQF
TRBV25-1,TRBJ1-2,ASSEYRDSINGGYT
TRBV14,TRBJ2-3,ASSQILGSTDTQY